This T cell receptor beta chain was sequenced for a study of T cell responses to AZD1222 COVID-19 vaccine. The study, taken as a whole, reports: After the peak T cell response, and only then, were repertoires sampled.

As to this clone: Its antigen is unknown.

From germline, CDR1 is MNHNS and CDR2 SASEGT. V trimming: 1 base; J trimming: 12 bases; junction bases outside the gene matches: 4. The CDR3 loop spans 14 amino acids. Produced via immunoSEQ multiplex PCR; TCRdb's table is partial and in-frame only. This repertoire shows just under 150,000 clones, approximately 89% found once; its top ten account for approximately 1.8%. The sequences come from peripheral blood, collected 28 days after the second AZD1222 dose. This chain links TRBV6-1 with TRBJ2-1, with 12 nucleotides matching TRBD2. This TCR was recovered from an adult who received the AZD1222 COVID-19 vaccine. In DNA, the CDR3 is TGTGCCAGCAGTGAAGATGCTAGCGGGAGGGCGCAGTTCTTC. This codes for CASSEDASGRAQFF.